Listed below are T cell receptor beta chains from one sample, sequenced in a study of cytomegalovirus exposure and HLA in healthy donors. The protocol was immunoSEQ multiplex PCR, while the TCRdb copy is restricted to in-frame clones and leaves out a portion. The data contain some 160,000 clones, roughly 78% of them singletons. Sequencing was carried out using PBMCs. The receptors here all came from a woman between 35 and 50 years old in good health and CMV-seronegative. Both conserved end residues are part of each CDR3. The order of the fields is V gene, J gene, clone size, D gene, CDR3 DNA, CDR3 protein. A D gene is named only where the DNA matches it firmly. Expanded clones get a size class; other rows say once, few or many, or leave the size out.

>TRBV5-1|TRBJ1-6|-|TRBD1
TGCGCCAGCAGCCCGCAGGGGGTTTCCAATTCACCCCTCCACTTT
CASSPQGVSNSPLHF
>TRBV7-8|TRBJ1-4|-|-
TGTGCCAGCAGCTTACGGGACATTAATGAAAAACTGTTTTTT
CASSLRDINEKLFF
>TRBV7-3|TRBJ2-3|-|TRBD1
TGTGCCAGCAGCTTTACAGGGGGTAGCACAGATACGCAGTATTTT
CASSFTGGSTDTQYF
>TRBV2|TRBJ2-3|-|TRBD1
TGTGCCAGCAGTGAAGGGGACAGGTACAGCACAGATACGCAGTATTTT
CASSEGDRYSTDTQYF
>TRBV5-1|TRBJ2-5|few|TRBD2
TGCGCCAGCAGCCCCGGGGGGGGCGGGTTAGAGACCCAGTACTTC
CASSPGGGGLETQYF
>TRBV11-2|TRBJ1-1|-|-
TGTGCCAGCAGCTTCAGCGTTGAAGCTTTCTTT
CASSFSVEAFF
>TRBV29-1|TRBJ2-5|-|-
TGCAGCGTTCCCGGGGACTCCCAAGAGACCCAGTACTTC
CSVPGDSQETQYF
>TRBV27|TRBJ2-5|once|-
TGTGCCAGCAGTACCCGACAGATCCAAGAGACCCAGTACTTC
CASSTRQIQETQYF
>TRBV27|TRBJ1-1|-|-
TGTGCCAGCAGTTTTGGCAGGGCTACTGAAGCTTTCTTT
CASSFGRATEAFF
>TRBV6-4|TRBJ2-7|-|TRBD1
TGTGCCAACGAACAGGGGAAAACCTACGAGCAGTACTTC
CANEQGKTYEQYF
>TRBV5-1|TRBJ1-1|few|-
TGCGCCAGCAGCCCGACTGCAGGGGCGGACACTGAAGCTTTCTTT
CASSPTAGADTEAFF
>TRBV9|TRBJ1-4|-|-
TGTGCCAGCAGCCACCCTATAGCCCAGGGAAATGAAAAACTGTTTTTT
CASSHPIAQGNEKLFF
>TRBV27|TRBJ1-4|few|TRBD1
TGTGCCAGCAGTGCTCGGACAGGAACTAATGAAAAACTGTTTTTT
CASSARTGTNEKLFF
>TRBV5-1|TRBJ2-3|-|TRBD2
TGCGCCAGCAGCCCAGGACTAGCGGGAGGAACAGATACGCAGTATTTT
CASSPGLAGGTDTQYF
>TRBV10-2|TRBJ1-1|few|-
TGCGCCAGCAGTGACCTTGGGCCTGAAGCTTTCTTT
CASSDLGPEAFF
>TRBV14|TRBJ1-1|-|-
TGTGCCAGCAGCCAAGATCCGGGCACTGAAGCTTTCTTT
CASSQDPGTEAFF
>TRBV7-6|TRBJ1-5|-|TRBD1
TGTGCCAGCAGCCCGACAGGGTTCAATCAGCCCCAGCATTTT
CASSPTGFNQPQHF
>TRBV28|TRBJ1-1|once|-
TGTGCCAGCAGTTTCATTGACAGAAAAGCTTTCTTT
CASSFIDRKAFF
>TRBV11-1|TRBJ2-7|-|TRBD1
TGTGCCAGCACCAAGGACAGGGGCTACGAGCAGTACTTC
CASTKDRGYEQYF
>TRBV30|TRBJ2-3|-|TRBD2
TGTGCCTGGAGTCCCCCTCCCAGGACTAGCGTCACAGATACGCAGTATTTT
CAWSPPPRTSVTDTQYF
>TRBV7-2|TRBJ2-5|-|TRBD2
TGTGCCAGCAGCTCAACTAGCGTAGCAGAGACCCAGTACTTC
CASSSTSVAETQYF
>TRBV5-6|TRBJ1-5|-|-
TGTGCCAGCAGCTGGGCCGGGGGTGGCAATCAGCCCCAGCATTTT
CASSWAGGGNQPQHF
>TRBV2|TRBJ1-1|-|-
TGTGCCAGCAGTACGAGAGACACTGAAGCTTTCTTT
CASSTRDTEAFF
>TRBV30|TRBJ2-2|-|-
TGTGCCTGGAGTGCCTTATCGTGGACTGGACCGAACACCGGGGAGCTGTTTTTT
CAWSALSWTGPNTGELFF
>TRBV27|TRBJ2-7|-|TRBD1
TGTGCCAGCAGTTCTGGACAGGCGACCTACGAGCAGTACTTC
CASSSGQATYEQYF
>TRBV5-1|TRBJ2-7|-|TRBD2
TGCGCCAGCACCGGCGGGGGAGCCTACGAGCAGTACTTC
CASTGGGAYEQYF
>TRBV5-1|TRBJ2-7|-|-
TGCGCCAGCAGCTCGAGCGGTGCCTACGAGCAGTACTTC
CASSSSGAYEQYF
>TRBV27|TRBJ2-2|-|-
TGTGCCAGGGGGCAGATTGGGCGGTTTACGAACACCGGGGAGCTGTTTTTT
CARGQIGRFTNTGELFF
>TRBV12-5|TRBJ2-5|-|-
TGTGCTAGTGGTTTTAAGGGGTTGGAGACCCAGTACTTC
CASGFKGLETQYF
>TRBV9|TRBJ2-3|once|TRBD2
TGTGCCAGCAGCGTAGAGCAAGCGGGAGAAACAGATACGCAGTATTTT
CASSVEQAGETDTQYF
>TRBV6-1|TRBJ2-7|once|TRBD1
TGTGCCAGCAGGACAGGGGCCAACGAGCAGTACTTC
CASRTGANEQYF
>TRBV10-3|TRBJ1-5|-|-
TGTGCCATCAACCAAGGGGGGGGCAATCAGCCCCAGCATTTT
CAINQGGGNQPQHF
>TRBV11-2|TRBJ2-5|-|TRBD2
TGTGCCAGCTCGTTCCAGGCAGGGAGGGAAGAGACCCAGTACTTC
CASSFQAGREETQYF
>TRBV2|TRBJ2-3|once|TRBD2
TGTGCCAGCAGTGAACTGCGGGGGGGTAGCACAGATACGCAGTATTTT
CASSELRGGSTDTQYF
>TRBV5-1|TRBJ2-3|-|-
TGCGCCAGCAGCGTGGACAGCAGTAGCACAGATACGCAGTATTTT
CASSVDSSSTDTQYF
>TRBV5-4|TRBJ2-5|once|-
TGTGCCAGCAGGGCGGGGACTGCACCGGCCCAGTACTTC
CASRAGTAPAQYF
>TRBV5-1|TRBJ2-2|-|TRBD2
TGCGCCAGCAGCCTTGTGGGCGGGGGTCGTAACACCGGGGAGCTGTTTTTT
CASSLVGGGRNTGELFF
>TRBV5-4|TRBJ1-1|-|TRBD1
TGTGCCAGTCAGCCGGGACAGCTCACTGAAGCTTTCTTT
CASQPGQLTEAFF
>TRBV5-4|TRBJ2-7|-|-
TGTGCCAGCAGCGAGCCGGGGGTAGGGGACGAGCAGTACTTC
CASSEPGVGDEQYF